The rows below give T cell receptor beta chains drawn from one sample of a study of CD8 T cells in ankylosing spondylitis. TCRdb recomputed calls from the 5' RACE reads with MiXCR, one row per CDR3 protein. The table includes roughly 490,000 distinct CDR3 sequences, approximately 5.3% detected once. The sample consisted of blood, either unsorted or a sorted T cell fraction (not recorded which). All receptors come from a male donor with ankylosing spondylitis. The CDR3 runs from the conserved cysteine through the conserved F or W. Each record gives: V gene, J gene, D gene, clone size, CDR3 protein, CDR3 DNA. A D gene is named only where the DNA matches it firmly. The size of a clone is reported for some rows only, either as once, few or many, or as a class for expanded clones.

TRBV10-2	TRBJ2-7	TRBD2	-	CASRVKRELSYEQYF	TGCGCCAGCAGGGTGAAGCGGGAGCTGAGCTACGAGCAGTACTTC
TRBV28	TRBJ1-3	-	many	CASSVSAVSGNTIYF	TGTGCCAGCAGTGTCAGCGCGGTCTCTGGAAACACCATATATTTT
TRBV12-3/TRBV12-4	TRBJ2-1	-	many	CASSTGGQGFNEQFF	TGTGCCAGCAGTACCGGAGGGCAGGGGTTCAATGAGCAGTTCTTC
TRBV5-6	TRBJ1-1	-	many	CASSSEVGAFF	TGTGCCAGCAGCTCGGAGGTAGGAGCTTTCTTT
TRBV5-8	TRBJ2-1	-	-	CASSLDERSSYNEQFF	TGTGCCAGCAGCTTGGACGAGCGGAGCTCCTACAATGAGCAGTTCTTC
TRBV4-1	TRBJ1-2	-	many	CASSPWTENYGYTF	TGCGCCAGCAGCCCCTGGACAGAAAACTATGGCTACACCTTC
TRBV4-1	TRBJ2-7	-	few	CASSQRPLFSYEQYF	TGCGCCAGCAGCCAGCGGCCACTGTTCTCCTACGAGCAGTACTTC
TRBV12-3/TRBV12-4	TRBJ2-1	-	many	CASASWTGYSYNEQFF	TGTGCCAGCGCTTCGTGGACGGGCTACTCCTACAATGAGCAGTTCTTC
TRBV6-2/TRBV6-3	TRBJ2-1	-	many	CASSYSSSTTGQFF	TGTGCCAGCAGTTACTCGAGCAGCACCACGGGGCAGTTCTTC
TRBV28	TRBJ2-7	-	few	CASRVTGSYEQYF	TGTGCCAGCAGAGTGACGGGAAGCTACGAGCAGTACTTC
TRBV7-2	TRBJ1-2	-	many	CASSLETVNYGYTF	TGTGCCAGCAGCTTAGAGACAGTCAACTATGGCTACACCTTC
TRBV15	TRBJ2-6	-	few	CATSRRTSGANVLTF	TGTGCCACCAGCAGAAGAACCTCTGGGGCCAACGTCCTGACTTTC
TRBV6-1	TRBJ2-7	TRBD1	-	CASSERQGIAYEQYF	TGTGCCAGCAGTGAACGACAGGGAATCGCCTACGAGCAGTACTTC
TRBV4-3	TRBJ2-7	-	-	CASSQDRGHSSYEQYF	TGCGCCAGCAGCCAAGATAGGGGACATAGCTCCTACGAGCAGTACTTC
TRBV5-1	TRBJ2-6	-	many	CASSLYPISGANVLTF	TGCGCCAGCAGCTTGTACCCAATCTCTGGGGCCAACGTCCTGACTTTC
TRBV6-5	TRBJ2-7	TRBD2	many	CASSYSAGGYEQYF	TGTGCCAGCAGTTACTCTGCGGGAGGGTACGAGCAGTACTTC
TRBV29-1	TRBJ1-4	-	many	CSVLMARNEKLFF	TGCAGCGTGCTGATGGCCAGAAATGAAAAACTGTTTTTT
TRBV18	TRBJ1-1	-	many	CASSRYSILNTEAFF	TGTGCCAGCTCACGGTATTCGATCCTGAACACTGAAGCTTTCTTT
TRBV29-1	TRBJ1-1	-	many	CSAQGIDTEAFF	TGCAGCGCACAGGGTATTGACACTGAAGCTTTCTTT
TRBV15	TRBJ2-3	TRBD2	-	CATFTSGGADTQYF	TGTGCCACCTTCACTAGCGGGGGGGCAGATACGCAGTATTTT
TRBV6-5	TRBJ2-1	-	many	CASSFGRANYNEQFF	TGTGCCAGCAGTTTCGGCAGGGCAAACTACAATGAGCAGTTCTTC
TRBV5-1	TRBJ2-5	-	many	CASSLGTYQETQYF	TGCGCCAGCAGCCTAGGGACTTACCAAGAGACCCAGTACTTC
TRBV6-6	TRBJ2-7	-	many	CASRVGGSYEQYF	TGTGCCAGCAGGGTGGGGGGTTCCTACGAGCAGTACTTC
TRBV5-5	TRBJ1-1	TRBD1	many	CASSENRGMNTEAFF	TGTGCCAGCAGCGAGAACAGGGGAATGAACACTGAAGCTTTCTTT
TRBV29-1	TRBJ2-3	-	many	CSVDAKGADTQYF	TGCAGCGTTGATGCGAAGGGGGCAGATACGCAGTATTTT
TRBV7-9	TRBJ1-2	-	many	CASSPSIASGLVGYTF	TGTGCCAGCAGCCCCTCGATCGCTTCGGGCCTCGTGGGCTACACCTTC
TRBV28	TRBJ1-5	-	many	CAIDTPNQPQHF	TGTGCCATTGACACTCCAAATCAGCCCCAGCATTTT
TRBV3-1	TRBJ2-3	-	few	CASSYRGGRTADTQYF	TGTGCCAGCAGCTACCGGGGAGGGCGGACAGCAGATACGCAGTATTTT
TRBV5-1	TRBJ2-7	-	many	CASSFTSYEQYF	TGCGCCAGCAGCTTTACCAGCTACGAGCAGTACTTC
TRBV12-3/TRBV12-4	TRBJ2-1	-	many	CASSTTVRSGEFF	TGTGCCAGCAGTACAACCGTGAGAAGTGGTGAGTTCTTC
TRBV12-3/TRBV12-4	TRBJ2-3	-	few	CASSPLTERRTDTQYF	TGTGCCAGCAGTCCCCTGACTGAGAGGAGGACAGATACGCAGTATTTT
TRBV9	TRBJ2-1	TRBD2	-	CASSVGTSGVNEQFF	TGTGCCAGCAGCGTCGGGACTAGCGGGGTCAATGAGCAGTTCTTC
TRBV10-3	TRBJ2-7	TRBD2	many	CAISERLAGINSYEQYF	TGTGCCATCAGTGAGAGACTAGCGGGAATAAACTCCTACGAGCAGTACTTC
TRBV6-2/TRBV6-3	TRBJ2-5	-	-	CASSYRDRSVQYF	TGTGCCAGCAGTTACCGGGACCGTTCGGTCCAGTACTTC
TRBV4-3	TRBJ2-3	TRBD1	many	CASSQKPGTATDTQYF	TGCGCCAGCAGCCAAAAACCCGGGACAGCCACAGATACGCAGTATTTT
TRBV20-1	TRBJ2-5	TRBD2	few	CSAIGGGLQETQYF	TGCAGTGCTATTGGGGGGGGACTCCAAGAGACCCAGTACTTC
TRBV24-1	TRBJ2-5	TRBD1	many	CATSVGTAQETQYF	TGTGCCACCAGTGTCGGGACAGCCCAAGAGACCCAGTACTTC
TRBV4-2	TRBJ2-6	TRBD1	many	CASSRGGGGANVLTF	TGTGCCAGCAGCCGAGGGGGCGGCGGGGCCAACGTCCTGACTTTC
TRBV4-2	TRBJ2-3	TRBD2	many	CASSQAPGGSGPTDTQYF	TGTGCCAGCAGCCAAGCCCCCGGGGGGAGCGGCCCCACAGATACGCAGTATTTT